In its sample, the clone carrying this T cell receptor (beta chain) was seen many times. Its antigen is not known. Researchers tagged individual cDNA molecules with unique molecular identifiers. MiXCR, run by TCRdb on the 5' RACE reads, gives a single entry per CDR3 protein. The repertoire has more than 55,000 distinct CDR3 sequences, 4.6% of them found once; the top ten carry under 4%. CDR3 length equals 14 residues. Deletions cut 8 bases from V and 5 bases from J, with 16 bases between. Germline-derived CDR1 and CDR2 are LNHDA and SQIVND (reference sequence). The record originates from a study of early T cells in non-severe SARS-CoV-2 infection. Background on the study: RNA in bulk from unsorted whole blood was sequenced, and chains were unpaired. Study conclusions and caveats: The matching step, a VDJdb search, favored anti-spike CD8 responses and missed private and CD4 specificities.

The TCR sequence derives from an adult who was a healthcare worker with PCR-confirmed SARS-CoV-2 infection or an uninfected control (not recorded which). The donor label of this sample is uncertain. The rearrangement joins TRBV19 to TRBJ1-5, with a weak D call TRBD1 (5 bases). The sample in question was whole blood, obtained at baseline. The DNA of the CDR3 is TGTGCCAGTCAGGGCTCAAGATTCTATCAGCCCCAGCATTTT. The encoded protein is CASQGSRFYQPQHF.